This passage covers 24 T cell receptor beta chains from one sample sequenced in a study of T cells in tuberculosis. The repertoire was sequenced with immunoSEQ multiplex PCR; TCRdb's copy has only in-frame clones and lacks some. The repertoire has about 25,000 clones, 95% to 96% of them found once; the top ten carry just under 9.5%. Source material: PBMCs. The receptors shown here come from a donor aged 10-29 years with latent tuberculosis or without tuberculosis infection.

The chain couples TRBV4-2 to TRBJ2-2; TRBD1 agrees at 7 bases. The CDR3 contains 16 residues. Germline V gene lookup returns CDR1 LGHNA and CDR2 YNFKEQ. The trim removed 0 bases at V and 4 bases at J, leaving 5 bases unmatched. CDR3 amino acids: CASSQDGDRTTGELFF. Here the CDR3 DNA reads TGTGCCAGCAGCCAAGATGGGGACAGAACCACCGGGGAGCTGTTTTTT.

The chain joins TRBV11-2 to TRBJ1-1; maybe TRBD1 (6 bases). Germline lookup yields CDR1 SGHAT and CDR2 FQNNGV. The CDR3 is made up of 15 amino acids. The germline V and J ends were trimmed by 4 bases and 3 bases, with 15 bases remaining between them. The CDR3 here is CASSSLQGQDTEAFF. The CDR3 region has the DNA TGTGCCAGCAGCTCCTTGCAGGGGCAGGACACTGAAGCTTTCTTT.

The chain recombines TRBV10-1 with TRBJ2-1; 15 nucleotides align to TRBD2. Per the germline V gene, CDR1 is WNHNN and CDR2 is SYGVQD (reference sequence). After removal of 3 bases from V and 5 bases from J, the junction contained 5 bases not matched to a gene. This CDR3 has 17 residues. CDR3: CASSDRGLAGGHNEQFF. In DNA form, the CDR3 reads TGCGCCAGCAGTGATCGGGGACTAGCGGGGGGCCACAATGAGCAGTTCTTC.

The V gene is TRBV19, the J gene TRBJ2-3; 9 bases line up with TRBD2. Germline lookup yields CDR1 LNHDA and CDR2 SQIVND (reference sequence). This CDR3 region has 13 residues. J was trimmed by 4 bases and V by 7 bases; bases with no gene match: 3. The CDR3: CASTGGGADTQYF. Written as DNA, the CDR3 is TGTGCCAGTACAGGCGGGGGGGCAGATACGCAGTATTTT.

This chain joins TRBV11-2 and TRBJ2-1; TRBD2 matches 10 bases. CDR3 length: 17 residues. Germline assignment: CDR1 SGHAT and CDR2 FQNNGV. V was pared by 5 bases and J by 0 bases, with 7 bases of the junction left unmatched. The CDR3 DNA sequence: TGTGCCAGCAGCACCACTAGCGGGGCTAGCTCCTACAATGAGCAGTTCTTC. Its translation is CASSTTSGASSYNEQFF.

This clone has just one count. The V call is TRBV7-9, the J call TRBJ1-1, with D maybe TRBD1 (6 bases). Germline V lookup: CDR1 SEHNR, CDR2 FQNEAQ (reference sequence). The ends were cut back, 4 bases at V and 2 bases at J, with 14 bases in the middle. CDR3 length: 15 amino acids. CDR3 bases: TGTGCCAGCAGCTGGCAGACAGGAATCAACACTGAAGCTTTCTTT. It specifies CASSWQTGINTEAFF.

The genes are TRBV9 and TRBJ1-5; 7 positions agree with TRBD1. The CDR3 is 16 residues long. CDR1 SGDLS and CDR2 YYNGEE come from the germline V gene. V was pared by 4 bases and J by 4 bases, with 11 bases of the junction left unmatched. The CDR3 spells CASSLTGTGGNQPQHF. CDR3 nucleotide sequence: TGTGCCAGCAGCCTGACAGGGACCGGGGGTAATCAGCCCCAGCATTTT. The full variable domain, its missing parts supplied by reference TRBV9 and TRBJ1-5, is DSGVTQTPKHLITATGQRVTLRCSPRSGDLSVYWYQQSLDQGLQFLIQYYNGEERAKGNILERFSAQQFPDLHSELNLSSLELGDSALYFCASSLTGTGGNQPQHFGDGTRLSIL.

The chain is built from TRBV2 and TRBJ1-4, with D possibly matching TRBD1 (6 bases). V shed 0 bases and J shed 5 bases, with 10 bases lying between them. The CDR3 length is 15 residues. The germline CDR1 and CDR2 sequences are SNHLY and FYNNEI. The CDR3: CASSEARQGNEKLFF. CDR3 sequence (DNA): TGTGCCAGCAGTGAAGCGCGGCAGGGGAATGAAAAACTGTTTTTT.

V usage is TRBV19 and J usage is TRBJ1-6; D may be TRBD1 (6 bases). V dropped 4 bases and J dropped 3 bases, with 16 bases sitting between them. This CDR3 contains 17 residues. Germline V gene lookup returns CDR1 LNHDA and CDR2 SQIVND (reference sequence). The CDR3 DNA is TGTGCCAGTAGTACCCTAACAGGGACCAGCTATAATTCACCCCTCCACTTT. This translates into CASSTLTGTSYNSPLHF.

This chain connects TRBV19 to TRBJ2-5, with D perhaps TRBD1 (6 bases). The germline V gene has CDR1 LNHDA and CDR2 SQIVND (reference sequence). Trimming removed 5 bases from V and 5 bases from J, with 12 bases in between. The CDR3 has 13 amino acids. The CDR3 region is CASSQGMEETQYF. CDR3 bases: TGTGCCAGTAGTCAGGGGATGGAGGAGACCCAGTACTTC.

This chain's CDR3 is CASAKGDYNYGYTF. Here the CDR3 DNA reads TGTGCCAGCGCCAAGGGGGACTATAACTATGGCTACACCTTC. The gene calls are TRBV6-5 and TRBJ1-2; D possibly corresponds to TRBD1 (6 bases). Deletions cut 8 bases from V and 1 base from J, with 14 bases between. The germline V gene encodes CDR1 MNHEY and CDR2 SVGAGI. CDR3 length equals 14 residues.

The V gene is TRBV7-9, the J gene TRBJ1-2, with 7 positions matching TRBD1. Germline V gene data show CDR1 as SEHNR and CDR2 as FQNEAQ (reference sequence). This CDR3 is built from 14 residues. Unmatched junction bases numbered 9, after V lost 4 bases and J lost 7 bases. The CDR3, as DNA: TGTGCCAGCAGCTCAACCACAGGGGACGTTGGCTACACCTTC. Its protein product is CASSSTTGDVGYTF.

The chain links TRBV25-1 to TRBJ1-5; D call uncertain. The CDR3 is 13 residues long. Looked up from germline, CDR1 is MGHDK and CDR2 is SYGVNS. Trimming stripped 5 bases from V and 9 bases from J, with 14 bases between. The CDR3 reads CASSTGPSGPQHF. The CDR3 bases are TGTGCCAGCAGTACCGGCCCCTCAGGGCCCCAGCATTTT.

This chain joins TRBV7-2 and TRBJ1-6, with 7 bases aligning to TRBD1. Germline trimming cut 5 bases from V and 7 bases from J; bases unmatched to any gene: 8. Germline V gene data show CDR1 as SGHTA and CDR2 as FQGNSA. The CDR3 is 15 residues long. This CDR3 reads CASSPEGQLNSPLHF. DNA of the CDR3: TGTGCCAGCAGCCCAGAGGGACAGCTGAATTCACCCCTCCACTTT.

The chain has TRBV30 and TRBJ1-5; TRBD1 might be the D (6 bases). Trimming stripped 5 bases from V and 2 bases from J, with 19 bases between. The CDR3 has 16 amino acids. Germline CDR1 and CDR2: GTSNPN and SVGIG (reference sequence). CDR3 residues: CAWGGQGLSGNQPQHF. The CDR3 DNA reads TGTGCCTGGGGGGGCCAGGGTCTTTCCGGCAATCAGCCCCAGCATTTT.

The chain carries TRBV28 and TRBJ2-2, with 9 bases matching TRBD1. This CDR3 has 14 residues. Trimming took 7 bases from V and 7 from J; bases not matched to a gene: 7. Germline V gene sequence: CDR1 MDHEN, CDR2 SYDVKM. This CDR3 reads CASNRDRVGGELFF. CDR3 nucleotide sequence: TGTGCCAGCAACCGGGACAGGGTTGGCGGGGAGCTGTTTTTT.

This chain uses TRBV27 with TRBJ2-5; no definite D call. V was clipped by 3 bases and J by 2 bases, with 7 bases between them. Germline values: CDR1 MNHEY, CDR2 SMNVEV (reference sequence). This CDR3 has 13 residues. CDR3 amino acids: CASSFLGQETQYF. As DNA, the CDR3 is TGTGCCAGCAGTTTTCTAGGACAAGAGACCCAGTACTTC.

Note on this clone: At one boundary the junction diverges from the germline segment, which might be a read error. V is TRBV6-5 and J is TRBJ2-1; 8 bases fit TRBD2. The CDR3 length is 14 residues. The germline V gene encodes CDR1 MNHEY and CDR2 SVGAGI. DNA for the CDR3: TGTGCCATTTCTCGGGGGGGCGTCTACGATGAGCAGTTCTTC. It yields the protein CAISRGGVYDEQFF.

The chain employs TRBV5-1 and TRBJ1-1; no definite D call. V dropped 2 bases and J dropped 5 bases, with 13 bases sitting between them. Germline V CDR1 and CDR2: SGHRS, YFSETQ. This CDR3 has 14 amino acids. The CDR3 protein is CASSFSDGRTEAFF. DNA for the CDR3: TGCGCCAGCAGCTTCTCGGACGGGAGGACTGAAGCTTTCTTT.

This clone appeared a single time. V is TRBV6-6 and J is TRBJ1-2; 9 bases agree with TRBD1. Germline V gene lookup returns CDR1 MNHNY and CDR2 SVGAGI (reference sequence). Germline trimming cut 6 bases from V and 8 bases from J; bases unmatched to any gene: 7. There are 13 residues in the CDR3. CDR3 protein: CASRIQGAPGYTF. The DNA for the CDR3 is TGTGCCAGCAGGATACAGGGGGCGCCGGGCTACACCTTC.

This clone was detected only once. This chain links TRBV11-1 with TRBJ2-7, with D perhaps TRBD1 (6 bases). Germline CDR1 SGHAT, CDR2 FQDESV (reference sequence). V lost 5 bases and J 7 bases, leaving 21 bases between the germline ends. The CDR3 loop spans 15 amino acids. Here the CDR3 DNA reads TGTGCCAGCAGCCCAGGCTGGACAGCCCGGACGGAGCAGTACTTC. This translates into CASSPGWTARTEQYF.

V and J are TRBV6-5 and TRBJ1-2; D is uncertain. Trimming stripped 4 bases from V and 8 bases from J, with 11 bases between. The germline CDR1 and CDR2 sequences are MNHEY and SVGAGI. This CDR3 has 12 amino acids. CDR3 protein: CASSSRTHGYTF. The CDR3 DNA follows: TGTGCCAGCAGTTCTCGGACTCACGGCTACACCTTC.

V gene TRBV6-4 combines with J gene TRBJ1-2, with 8 nucleotides matching TRBD1. Trimming removed 6 bases from V and 6 bases from J; junction bases left unmatched: 6. This CDR3 comprises 13 residues. Germline lookup yields CDR1 MRHNA and CDR2 SNTAGT. The DNA for the CDR3 is TGTGCCAGCAGCGCGACAGGGGTGGATGGCTACACCTTC. This sequence encodes CASSATGVDGYTF.

This chain uses TRBV5-6 with TRBJ1-5; a possible D gene is TRBD1 (6 bases). Trimming shortened V by 2 bases and J by 9 bases, and 18 bases separated the two germline ends. In germline, CDR1 is SGHDT, CDR2 YYEEEE. The CDR3 contains 15 residues. The CDR3 DNA follows: TGTGCCAGCAGCTTTAACAGGGTGAGAAATAGGCCCCAGCATTTT. This encodes CASSFNRVRNRPQHF.